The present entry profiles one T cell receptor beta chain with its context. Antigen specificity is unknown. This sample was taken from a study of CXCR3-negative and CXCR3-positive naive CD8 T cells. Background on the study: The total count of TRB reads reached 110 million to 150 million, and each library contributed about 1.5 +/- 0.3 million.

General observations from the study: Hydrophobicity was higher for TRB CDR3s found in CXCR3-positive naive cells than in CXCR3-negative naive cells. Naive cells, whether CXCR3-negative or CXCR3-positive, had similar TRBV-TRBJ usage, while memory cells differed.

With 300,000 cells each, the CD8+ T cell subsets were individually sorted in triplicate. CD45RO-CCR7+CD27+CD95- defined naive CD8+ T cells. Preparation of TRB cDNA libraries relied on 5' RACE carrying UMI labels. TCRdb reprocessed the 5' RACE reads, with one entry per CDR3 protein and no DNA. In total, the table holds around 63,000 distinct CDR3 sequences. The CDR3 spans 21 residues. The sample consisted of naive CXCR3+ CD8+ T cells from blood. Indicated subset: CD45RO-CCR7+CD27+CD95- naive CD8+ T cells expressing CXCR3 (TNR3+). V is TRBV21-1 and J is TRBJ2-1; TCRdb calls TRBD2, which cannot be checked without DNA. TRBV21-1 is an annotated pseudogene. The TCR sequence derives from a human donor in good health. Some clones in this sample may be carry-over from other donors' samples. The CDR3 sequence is CASSKLGLAGGPGWSYNEQFF.